The present T cell receptor (beta chain) was sequenced within a study of blood T cells in healthy people across ages. The study drew donors from healthy Caucasian individuals in Russia aged about 6 to 100. Total RNA, at least 5 micrograms per sample, was extracted from PBMCs. A second PCR, run for roughly 7 to 11 cycles, used a sample-barcoded 5' primer plus a J-beta primer mix. Every cDNA molecule bore a tag from a template-switch adaptor containing 12 random nucleotides. TCRdb called the 5' RACE reads again in MiXCR, with one record for every CDR3 protein. The sample includes some 730,000 distinct CDR3 sequences, around a fifth of them seen just once. Trimming pared 1 base from V and 8 bases from J, leaving 12 bases between. The CDR3 spans 14 residues. Germline V CDR1 and CDR2: SGHDN, FVKESK.

Sequencing was done on a sample of blood. V gene TRBV14 combines with J gene TRBJ2-1; D gene uncertain. This receptor was taken from a man in his 70s in good health. CDR3 nucleotides: TGTGCCAGCAGCCAAGTCACCGGGTATGATGAGCAGTTCTTC. Translation gives CASSQVTGYDEQFF.